This is a list of T cell receptor beta chains from one sample in a study of a mutant IDH1 vaccine in newly diagnosed glioma. These receptors have no known antigen. Sequencing used immunoSEQ multiplex PCR; TCRdb keeps in-frame clones, though not all of them. Of 50,000 to 85,000 clones listed, roughly 84% were seen once; the top ten hold roughly 13%. Sample: PBMCs, taken from a glioma patient whose treatment included an IDH1 peptide vaccine. The receptors derive from a man between 18 and 29 years old with glioma. Both conserved end residues are part of each CDR3. Each record gives: clone size, D gene, V gene, J gene, CDR3 protein, CDR3 DNA. The D gene is left open where the match is weak. Size tells how often a clone was seen (once, few, many) or the class of an expanded clone, and some rows leave it out.

NA,NA,TRBV30,TRBJ1-2,CALRGTTYGYTF,TGTGCCTTAAGGGGCACCACCTATGGCTACACCTTC
few,NA,TRBV29-1,TRBJ1-1,CSVGLTGTFGSTEAFF,TGCAGCGTTGGGCTAACCGGGACATTTGGGAGCACTGAAGCTTTCTTT
NA,NA,TRBV7-2,TRBJ2-5,CASSRSGPGAETQYF,TGTGCCAGCAGTCGTAGCGGACCCGGGGCCGAGACCCAGTACTTC
NA,TRBD2,TRBV6-6,TRBJ2-7,CASSSGTSGSYEQYF,TGTGCCAGCAGTTCTGGGACTAGCGGGAGCTACGAGCAGTACTTC
few,NA,TRBV7-2,TRBJ1-4,CASSPGSREKLFF,TGTGCCAGCAGCCCAGGCTCGCGGGAAAAACTGTTTTTT
NA,TRBD2,TRBV4-3,TRBJ2-3,CASSQGTSVSTDTQYF,TGCGCCAGCAGCCAAGGGACTAGCGTAAGCACAGATACGCAGTATTTT
NA,NA,TRBV5-1,TRBJ1-6,CASSLNPVVSYNSPLHF,TGCGCCAGCAGCTTGAACCCCGTTGTGTCCTATAATTCACCCCTCCACTTT
NA,NA,TRBV2,TRBJ2-7,CASSEDGESYEQYF,TGTGCCAGCAGCGAGGACGGGGAGTCCTACGAGCAGTACTTC
NA,NA,TRBV4-1,TRBJ1-5,CASSLGGNDNQPQHF,TGCGCCAGCAGCCTGGGGGGAAACGACAATCAGCCCCAGCATTTT
NA,NA,TRBV4-1,TRBJ2-7,CASSPISDYEQYF,TGCGCCAGCAGCCCTATTTCTGACTACGAGCAGTACTTC
once,NA,TRBV5-6,TRBJ1-2,CASSPRTANYGYTF,TGTGCCAGCAGCCCTAGGACAGCCAACTATGGCTACACCTTC
NA,NA,TRBV27,TRBJ1-5,CASSLDRGRGQPQHF,TGTGCCAGCAGTCTCGACCGGGGCCGGGGGCAGCCCCAGCATTTT
NA,NA,TRBV5-1,TRBJ2-7,CASSLGVASSYEQYF,TGCGCCAGCAGCTTGGGGGTGGCGAGCTCCTACGAGCAGTACTTC
once,TRBD1,TRBV30,TRBJ2-7,CAWKIQGVNNEQYF,TGTGCCTGGAAGATACAGGGGGTCAACAACGAGCAGTACTTC
NA,TRBD1,TRBV29-1,TRBJ1-1,CSVLRQGAVTEAFF,TGCAGCGTACTAAGGCAGGGGGCGGTCACTGAAGCTTTCTTT
NA,NA,TRBV27,TRBJ1-1,CASSLKGRGDTEAFF,TGTGCCAGCAGTTTAAAAGGCCGAGGGGACACTGAAGCTTTCTTT
NA,NA,TRBV5-4,TRBJ2-2,CASSILGTGELFF,TGTGCCAGCAGCATACTAGGAACCGGGGAGCTGTTTTTT